This entry concerns a single TCR beta chain. Its cognate antigen is unknown. Some clones are missing from TCRdb's copy, which holds only in-frame ones; the method was immunoSEQ multiplex PCR. The profile covers 95,000 to 150,000 clones, with approximately 95% appearing a single time and approximately 1.5% taken by the ten largest. The sample is drawn from a study of cytomegalovirus exposure and HLA in healthy donors. Points from the study as a whole: There were some public TCRs occurring in many donors, but most TCR sequences were rare. Within the roughly 120 validation repertoires, first-cohort TCR clusters tended to co-occur, according to a later analysis. The classifier, whose performance was assessed in both the original and validation cohorts, reportedly diagnosed cytomegalovirus status with high specificity and sensitivity. Among the CMV-associated chains, a few were confirmed in vitro as specific for CMV antigens.

The CDR3 covers 15 residues. Germline V CDR1 and CDR2: SGHNT, YYREEE (reference sequence). V lost 4 bases to trimming and J lost 1 base; unmatched junction nucleotides: 5. Sequencing was done on a sample of PBMCs. J is TRBJ1-1 and V is TRBV5-4, with 9 bases that match TRBD1. This sequence originates from a man between 18 and 29 years old in good health and CMV-seronegative. CDR3 in amino acids: CASSNGTGRNTEAFF. The CDR3 bases are TGTGCCAGCAGCAACGGGACAGGGCGGAACACTGAAGCTTTCTTT.